A selection of T cell receptor beta chains follows, all from one sample in a study of cytomegalovirus exposure and HLA in healthy donors. The data were produced by immunoSEQ multiplex PCR, yet TCRdb's version contains in-frame clones alone and is incomplete. The sample has 99,000 or so clones; 12% to 15% are singletons. The sequenced sample was PBMCs. These TCRs come from a female donor in good health and CMV-seronegative. CDR3s include the opening cysteine and the closing phenylalanine or tryptophan. A D gene is named only where the DNA matches it firmly. Size tells how often a clone was seen (once, few, many) or the class of an expanded clone, and some rows leave it out.

cdr3_aa: CASRDRGFGGYTF; cdr3_nt: TGTGCCAGCAGGGACAGGGGGTTTGGTGGCTACACCTTC; v_call: TRBV2; d_call: TRBD1; clone_size: few; j_call: TRBJ1-2
cdr3_aa: CSVANSPGGYGELFF; cdr3_nt: TGCAGCGTTGCCAATTCACCGGGGGGTTACGGGGAGCTGTTTTTT; v_call: TRBV29-1; d_call: TRBD2; clone_size: few; j_call: TRBJ2-2
cdr3_aa: CASSLGTDQETQYF; cdr3_nt: TGCGCCAGCAGCTTAGGGACAGACCAAGAGACCCAGTACTTC; v_call: TRBV5-1; d_call: TRBD1; clone_size: few; j_call: TRBJ2-5
cdr3_aa: CASLRGGGGPGGYTF; cdr3_nt: TGTGCCAGCTTGCGGGGCGGTGGAGGCCCTGGTGGCTACACCTTC; v_call: TRBV6-5; d_call: NA; clone_size: NA; j_call: TRBJ1-2
cdr3_aa: CASSLVGGHMGDTQYF; cdr3_nt: TGTGCCAGCAGCTTAGTGGGCGGGCACATGGGGGATACGCAGTATTTT; v_call: TRBV7-2; d_call: NA; clone_size: few; j_call: TRBJ2-3
cdr3_aa: CASSSTQGQPQHF; cdr3_nt: TGTGCCAGCAGCAGTACACAGGGTCAGCCCCAGCATTTT; v_call: TRBV5-6; d_call: NA; clone_size: NA; j_call: TRBJ1-5
cdr3_aa: CASSLGVGTDQPQHF; cdr3_nt: TGTGCCAGCAGCTTAGGAGTGGGCACAGATCAGCCCCAGCATTTT; v_call: TRBV7-2; d_call: NA; clone_size: few; j_call: TRBJ1-5
cdr3_aa: CASRPLTGNTGELFF; cdr3_nt: TGTGCCAGCAGACCTTTGACGGGGAACACCGGGGAGCTGTTTTTT; v_call: TRBV6-5; d_call: NA; clone_size: NA; j_call: TRBJ2-2
cdr3_aa: CASKDGVSGSYNEQFF; cdr3_nt: TGTGCCAGCAAAGATGGGGTCAGCGGGTCTTACAATGAGCAGTTCTTC; v_call: TRBV2; d_call: NA; clone_size: NA; j_call: TRBJ2-1
cdr3_aa: CAWSVGRGVGQPQHF; cdr3_nt: TGTGCCTGGAGTGTGGGTCGGGGAGTGGGTCAGCCCCAGCATTTT; v_call: TRBV30; d_call: NA; clone_size: NA; j_call: TRBJ1-5
cdr3_aa: CASSPGINQPQHF; cdr3_nt: TGTGCCAGCAGCCCGGGGATTAATCAGCCCCAGCATTTT; v_call: TRBV5-6; d_call: NA; clone_size: few; j_call: TRBJ1-5
cdr3_aa: CASSPRSGGANTEAFF; cdr3_nt: TGCGCCAGCAGCCCCAGATCGGGGGGGGCGAACACTGAAGCTTTCTTT; v_call: TRBV4-1; d_call: NA; clone_size: few; j_call: TRBJ1-1
cdr3_aa: CASSLEGQYEQYF; cdr3_nt: TGTGCCAGCAGTTTAGAGGGACAGTACGAGCAGTACTTC; v_call: TRBV27; d_call: TRBD1; clone_size: few; j_call: TRBJ2-7
cdr3_aa: CASSPSYQSGGDPYNEQFF; cdr3_nt: TGTGCCAGCTCACCTTCGTACCAGAGCGGGGGGGACCCCTACAATGAGCAGTTCTTC; v_call: TRBV18; d_call: TRBD2; clone_size: few; j_call: TRBJ2-1
cdr3_aa: CASSPRWTLRRANEQFF; cdr3_nt: TGTGCCAGCAGCCCTCGTTGGACTTTACGGAGGGCCAATGAGCAGTTCTTC; v_call: TRBV14; d_call: NA; clone_size: few; j_call: TRBJ2-1
cdr3_aa: CASSQLGGGETQYF; cdr3_nt: TGTGCCAGCAGCCAATTAGGGGGTGGGGAGACCCAGTACTTC; v_call: TRBV7-2; d_call: NA; clone_size: few; j_call: TRBJ2-5
cdr3_aa: CASSIGTSGKNNEQFF; cdr3_nt: TGTGCCAGTAGTATAGGAACTAGCGGGAAAAACAATGAGCAGTTCTTC; v_call: TRBV19; d_call: TRBD2; clone_size: few; j_call: TRBJ2-1
cdr3_aa: CASSVDGGGNYNEQFF; cdr3_nt: TGTGCCAGCAGCGTAGATGGGGGAGGGAACTACAATGAGCAGTTCTTC; v_call: TRBV9; d_call: TRBD2; clone_size: few; j_call: TRBJ2-1
cdr3_aa: CASSLSPGWYEQYF; cdr3_nt: TGTGCCAGCAGTTTATCGCCAGGGTGGTACGAGCAGTACTTC; v_call: TRBV27; d_call: NA; clone_size: few; j_call: TRBJ2-7
cdr3_aa: CASILAAYQETQYF; cdr3_nt: TGTGCCAGTATCTTAGCAGCTTACCAAGAGACCCAGTACTTC; v_call: TRBV19; d_call: NA; clone_size: NA; j_call: TRBJ2-5
cdr3_aa: CASSASRSLLYEQYF; cdr3_nt: TGTGCCAGCAGCGCATCCAGGTCCCTCCTCTACGAGCAGTACTTC; v_call: TRBV9; d_call: NA; clone_size: NA; j_call: TRBJ2-7
cdr3_aa: CASSLDRGPMNSNQPQHF; cdr3_nt: TGTGCCAGCAGCCTTGACAGGGGGCCGATGAATAGCAATCAGCCCCAGCATTTT; v_call: TRBV7-9; d_call: TRBD1; clone_size: few; j_call: TRBJ1-5
cdr3_aa: CASSLGGLDQPQHF; cdr3_nt: TGCGCCAGCAGCTTGGGGGGCCTAGATCAGCCCCAGCATTTT; v_call: TRBV5-1; d_call: NA; clone_size: few; j_call: TRBJ1-5
cdr3_aa: CSVGVGYEQYF; cdr3_nt: TGCAGCGTAGGGGTGGGGTACGAGCAGTACTTC; v_call: TRBV20-1; d_call: NA; clone_size: few; j_call: TRBJ2-7
cdr3_aa: CASSEEPGQIYGYTF; cdr3_nt: TGTGCCAGCAGCGAAGAACCGGGACAGATCTATGGCTACACCTTC; v_call: TRBV7-8; d_call: TRBD1; clone_size: few; j_call: TRBJ1-2
cdr3_aa: CASSFATSGGDEQFF; cdr3_nt: TGTGCCAGCAGTTTCGCGACTAGCGGGGGTGATGAGCAGTTCTTC; v_call: TRBV27; d_call: TRBD2; clone_size: NA; j_call: TRBJ2-1
cdr3_aa: CASSVNRDNQPQHF; cdr3_nt: TGTGCCAGCAGCGTAAACAGGGACAATCAGCCCCAGCATTTT; v_call: TRBV7-2; d_call: NA; clone_size: few; j_call: TRBJ1-5
cdr3_aa: CASSDTGAVDEQYF; cdr3_nt: TGTGCCAGTAGTGATACAGGGGCGGTAGACGAGCAGTACTTC; v_call: TRBV19; d_call: TRBD1; clone_size: NA; j_call: TRBJ2-7
cdr3_aa: CASSQDLHSYGYTF; cdr3_nt: TGCGCCAGCAGCCAAGATCTTCACAGCTATGGCTACACCTTC; v_call: TRBV4-3; d_call: NA; clone_size: NA; j_call: TRBJ1-2
cdr3_aa: CATSGGDNQPQHF; cdr3_nt: TGTGCCACCTCAGGAGGGGACAATCAGCCCCAGCATTTT; v_call: TRBV15; d_call: NA; clone_size: NA; j_call: TRBJ1-5
cdr3_aa: CASTHRDRDRETQYF; cdr3_nt: TGTGCCAGCACCCACCGGGACAGGGATAGGGAGACCCAGTACTTC; v_call: TRBV5-4; d_call: TRBD1; clone_size: NA; j_call: TRBJ2-5
cdr3_aa: CASSQLDRPHQPQHF; cdr3_nt: TGTGCCAGCAGCCAACTAGACAGGCCGCATCAGCCCCAGCATTTT; v_call: TRBV4-2; d_call: NA; clone_size: NA; j_call: TRBJ1-5
cdr3_aa: CASSQGQADEQFF; cdr3_nt: TGTGCCAGCAGCCAGGGACAGGCTGATGAGCAGTTCTTC; v_call: TRBV5-6; d_call: TRBD1; clone_size: few; j_call: TRBJ2-1
cdr3_aa: CASGGSYEQYF; cdr3_nt: TGTGCCAGCGGGGGCAGCTACGAGCAGTACTTC; v_call: TRBV6-5; d_call: NA; clone_size: NA; j_call: TRBJ2-7
cdr3_aa: CASSLTGDGEKLFF; cdr3_nt: TGTGCCAGCAGCTTGACAGGGGACGGGGAAAAACTGTTTTTT; v_call: TRBV5-8; d_call: TRBD1; clone_size: NA; j_call: TRBJ1-4
cdr3_aa: CASSVDPIPEAHEQFF; cdr3_nt: TGTGCCAGCAGCGTAGACCCCATCCCAGAGGCCCATGAGCAGTTCTTC; v_call: TRBV9; d_call: NA; clone_size: few; j_call: TRBJ2-1